This T cell receptor beta chain was retrieved from a study of response to subunit inactivated influenza vaccine. Study-wide points: Few additional T cells are recruited per seasonal influenza vaccination, authors suggested.

V was clipped by 4 bases and J by 4 bases, with 15 bases between them. Germline CDR1 and CDR2: SGHDT and YYEEEE. This CDR3 comprises 15 residues. This clonotype has a count of ten or more. Its matching antigen is unknown. TCRdb called the RT-PCR reads again in MiXCR, with one record for every CDR3 protein. The profile shows over 650,000 distinct CDR3 sequences, less than 20% of them singletons. This chain links TRBV5-6 with TRBJ2-1, with D possibly called TRBD1 or TRBD2 (5 bases each). The TCR originated in a man aged 50 or older who received an inactivated influenza vaccine. Sample: PBMCs from blood, taken 4 to 6 days after vaccination. The CDR3 region has the DNA TGTGCCAGCAGCCCACTGGGGCGGACTTACAATGAGCAGTTCTTC. Encoded protein: CASSPLGRTYNEQFF.